This TCR beta chain was recorded in a study of cytomegalovirus exposure and HLA in healthy donors. General observations from the study: Published work reported that the classifier diagnosed cytomegalovirus status with high specificity and sensitivity. A later analysis revealed that TCR association rates differed between HLA loci, peaking at DRB1 and bottoming out at HLA-C. Researchers left out some V segments, among them TRBV6-2 and TRBV6-3, as indistinguishable.

This CDR3 region has 21 residues. Germline CDR1 is LNHDA and CDR2 is SQIVND (reference sequence). With 1 base clipped from V and 0 bases from J, the junction kept 18 bases outside the gene matches. Use of 60 Vbeta and 13 Jbeta primers characterized the PCR. Using immunoSEQ multiplex PCR, the repertoire was profiled, and TCRdb retains in-frame clones only, with some absent. The table lists roughly 110,000 clones, over 60% of them singletons, with roughly 3% in the top ten. With respect to this clone: Its antigen is unidentified.

The specimen sequenced was PBMCs. The J gene is TRBJ2-7, the V gene TRBV19; 10 nucleotides agree with TRBD1. The sequence derives from a woman aged 18 to 35 in good health and CMV-seropositive. CDR3 nucleotide sequence: TGTGCCAGTAGTATAGTTTTCCGCTGGGGGACAGGGGCGATCAACTCCTACGAGCAGTACTTC. Translation: CASSIVFRWGTGAINSYEQYF.